The 12 T cell receptor beta chains listed next were all sequenced from one sample in a study of OX40 agonist ivuxolimab in advanced cancers. This table comes from immunoSEQ multiplex PCR, and its TCRdb copy is limited to in-frame clones, with some not included. The sample records some 42,000 clones, over 75% being singletons. Sequencing used CD4+ or CD8+ T cells sorted from blood, obtained in a trial of the OX40 agonist ivuxolimab. These receptor sequences come from an adult with an advanced solid tumor such as melanoma, head and neck, liver or kidney cancer.

The rearrangement joins TRBV6-5 to TRBJ2-5; a possible D gene is TRBD1 (5 bases). Germline CDR1 MNHEY, CDR2 SVGAGI. V was clipped by 6 bases and J by 5 bases, with 13 bases between them. The CDR3 sequence is 13 residues long. CDR3: CASSRPGLETQYF. The CDR3 region has the DNA TGTGCCAGCAGCAGGCCAGGGTTGGAGACCCAGTACTTC.

V gene TRBV5-6 combines with J gene TRBJ1-5; possibly TRBD1 for D (5 bases). CDR1 and CDR2 (germline): SGHDT, YYEEEE. The CDR3 covers 17 residues. The V gene lost 3 bases and the J gene lost 1 base, with 17 bases spanning the gap. The DNA of the CDR3 is TGTGCCAGCAGCTCGACCTCTAAGGGGTACAGCAATCAGCCCCAGCATTTT. It translates to CASSSTSKGYSNQPQHF.

The genes are TRBV2 and TRBJ2-1, with TRBD2 matching over 15 bases. Germline lookup yields CDR1 SNHLY and CDR2 FYNNEI. The CDR3 spans 17 residues. Trimming at V came to 0 bases and at J to 8 bases, leaving 5 bases not matched to a gene. This CDR3 is CASSEARTSGRVYEQFF. Written as DNA, the CDR3 is TGTGCCAGCAGTGAAGCTAGGACTAGCGGGAGGGTCTATGAGCAGTTCTTC.

This clone was seen a single time. The chain uses TRBV10-1 and TRBJ2-1; D ambiguous. Germline V gene sequence: CDR1 WNHNN, CDR2 SYGVQD (reference sequence). CDR3 length: 12 residues. Trimming left V 6 bases short and J 2 bases short, with 5 bases between. The CDR3 here is CASSNTYNEQFF. As DNA, the CDR3 is TGCGCCAGCAGCAACACCTACAATGAGCAGTTCTTC.

V gene TRBV19 combines with J gene TRBJ1-5; TRBD1 matches 10 bases. This CDR3 has 16 residues. The germline V gene encodes CDR1 LNHDA and CDR2 SQIVND (reference sequence). Unmatched junction bases numbered 5, after V lost 4 bases and J lost 2 bases. CDR3 loop: CASSTRQGARNQPQHF. The CDR3 DNA reads TGTGCCAGTAGTACCCGACAGGGGGCGCGCAATCAGCCCCAGCATTTT.

This clone has a single count. The chain uses TRBV30 and TRBJ1-1; D is perhaps TRBD1 (6 bases). CDR1 and CDR2 from the germline V gene are GTSNPN and SVGIG (reference sequence). This CDR3 contains 13 residues. V was cut by 3 bases and J by 5 bases, with 13 bases left in between. This CDR3 reads CAWSRGVKTEAFF. CDR3 DNA sequence: TGTGCCTGGAGCAGGGGAGTAAAGACTGAAGCTTTCTTT.

The chain has TRBV4-3 and TRBJ2-2; possibly TRBD2 for D (5 bases). Germline CDR1 LGHNA, CDR2 YSLEER. This CDR3 spans 14 amino acids. The V end was cut by 4 bases, the J end by 5 bases, with 11 bases between. The CDR3 bases are TGCGCCAGCAGCCGCCGCACTAGTACCGGGGAGCTGTTTTTT. Its protein is CASSRRTSTGELFF.

V usage is TRBV7-2 and J usage is TRBJ1-6, with D maybe TRBD1 (5 bases). CDR1 is SGHTA and CDR2 is FQGNSA in the germline V gene. This CDR3 has 14 residues. Trimming removed 0 bases from V and 7 bases from J, with 7 bases in between. This chain's CDR3 is CASSLAGVNSPLHF. As DNA, the CDR3 is TGTGCCAGCAGCTTAGCAGGGGTGAATTCACCCCTCCACTTT.

The V call is TRBV7-8, the J call TRBJ2-7; 7 nucleotides align to TRBD2. Germline V gene data show CDR1 as SGHVS and CDR2 as FQNEAQ. The CDR3 runs 15 residues. The J segment lost 0 bases and the V segment lost 0 bases, leaving 2 bases of the junction unmatched. CDR3 nucleotides: TGTGCCAGCAGCTTAGCAGGGGACTACTCCTACGAGCAGTACTTC. This translates into CASSLAGDYSYEQYF. Full variable domain (missing parts from reference TRBV7-8 and TRBJ2-7): GAGVSQSPRYKVAKRGQDVALRCDPISGHVSLFWYQQALGQGPEFLTYFQNEAQLDKSGLPSDRFFAERPEGSVSTLKIQRTQQEDSAVYLCASSLAGDYSYEQYFGPGTRLTVT.

The rearrangement uses TRBV11-2 and TRBJ1-2; 10 nucleotides line up with TRBD1. The CDR3 runs to 13 residues. Germline assignment: CDR1 SGHAT and CDR2 FQNNGV. Unmatched junction bases numbered 3, after V lost 5 bases and J lost 6 bases. Here the CDR3 DNA reads TGTGCCAGCAGCCTCGACAGGGGGCATGGCTACACCTTC. It specifies CASSLDRGHGYTF.

The chain employs TRBV28 and TRBJ2-7, with TRBD1 identical over 7 bases. The J segment lost 3 bases and the V segment lost 4 bases, leaving 6 bases of the junction unmatched. The CDR3 extends over 14 amino acids. Germline CDR1 MDHEN, CDR2 SYDVKM. CDR3 sequence: CASSSGTVVYEQYF. The CDR3, as DNA: TGTGCCAGCAGTTCCGGGACAGTAGTCTACGAGCAGTACTTC.

CDR3 DNA: TGTGCCTGGAGTGGGACCCGAGTGGACAATGAGCAGTTCTTC. It translates to CAWSGTRVDNEQFF. The gene calls are TRBV30 and TRBJ2-1, with D unclear. The CDR3 is 14 residues long. CDR1 and CDR2 (germline): GTSNPN, SVGIG (reference sequence). V lost 1 base to trimming and J lost 5 bases, with 12 bases between them.